The 6 T cell receptor beta chains in this list originate from one sample, sequenced in a study of cytomegalovirus exposure and HLA in healthy donors. 13 Jbeta primers and 60 Vbeta primers were used for the PCR. The repertoire was sequenced with immunoSEQ multiplex PCR; TCRdb's copy has only in-frame clones and lacks some. The sample has about 59,000 clones; 70% to 75% are singletons. Specimen: PBMCs. The origin of the receptors is a man aged 25-45 years in good health and CMV-seropositive.

This chain uses TRBV14 with TRBJ2-1; no definite D call. The V end was cut by 4 bases, the J end by 5 bases, with 12 bases between. Germline V gene lookup returns CDR1 SGHDN and CDR2 FVKESK. The CDR3 consists of 14 residues. The CDR3 DNA reads TGTGCCAGCAGCCCACAGTTGGTTCACAATGAGCAGTTCTTC. Translating it yields CASSPQLVHNEQFF.

Only a few counts were recorded for this clone. This chain joins TRBV4-3 and TRBJ2-1, with TRBD2 matching 14 bases. The germline gives CDR1 LGHNA, CDR2 YSLEER. The junction had 5 bases not matched to a gene; V was cut back by 4 bases and J by 0 bases. The CDR3 totals 18 residues. DNA of the CDR3: TGCGCCAGCAGCCCAGGGACTAGCGGGGGAAGCTCCTACAATGAGCAGTTCTTC. It encodes CASSPGTSGGSSYNEQFF.

The chain has TRBV18 and TRBJ2-2, with TRBD1 identical over 8 bases. V dropped 3 bases and J dropped 9; count of bases not matched to a gene: 3. Germline V gene sequence: CDR1 KGHSH, CDR2 LQKENI. There are 13 residues in the CDR3. In DNA form, the CDR3 reads TGTGCCAGCTCACCGACAGGGGATCGGGAGCTGTTTTTT. Translating gives CASSPTGDRELFF.

The chain links TRBV6-5 to TRBJ1-5; 8 bases line up with TRBD1. The CDR3 runs to 15 residues. J was trimmed by 3 bases and V by 6 bases; bases with no gene match: 7. Germline V gene data show CDR1 as MNHEY and CDR2 as SVGAGI. The CDR3 loop is CASSRDRGYNQPQHF. As DNA, the CDR3 is TGTGCCAGCAGCCGAGACAGGGGATACAATCAGCCCCAGCATTTT.

The rearrangement joins TRBV4-3 to TRBJ2-3; 9 bases match TRBD1. Per germline, CDR1 LGHNA and CDR2 YSLEER. Germline trimming cut 3 bases from V and 5 bases from J; bases unmatched to any gene: 3. This CDR3 is built from 14 residues. The CDR3 DNA reads TGCGCCAGCAGCCAGGGACAGGGAGTAGATACGCAGTATTTT. It is translated as CASSQGQGVDTQYF.

This clone has just one count. V and J are TRBV7-3 and TRBJ1-2; a weak D match, TRBD1 (5 bases). CDR1 and CDR2 (germline): SGHTA, FQGTGA. The CDR3 sequence is 13 residues long. The V end lost 4 bases, the J end lost 8 bases, and 14 bases lay between the germline ends. As DNA, the CDR3 is TGTGCCAGCAGCTATTCCGGGGGGGACGGCTACACCTTC. It specifies CASSYSGGDGYTF.